The 22 T cell receptor beta chains in this list originate from one sample, sequenced in a study of beta chain features in type 1 diabetes. Expressed TCRB transcripts were sequenced because the entire RNA isolate underwent reverse transcription. Repertoires were generated with immunoSEQ multiplex PCR, while TCRdb's copy carries only in-frame clones and drops some. The profile shows about 180,000 clones, about 13% of them singletons. Specimen: central memory CD4+ T cells from blood. All receptors come from a woman under 30 in good health.

The table lists this clone with a count of one. This sequence joins TRBV25-1 and TRBJ1-4, with D possibly TRBD1 on 6 matching bases. V was trimmed by 6 bases and J by 8 bases, leaving 13 bases between them. The germline gives CDR1 MGHDK, CDR2 SYGVNS. This CDR3 spans 13 amino acids. The CDR3 here is CASRDSVREKLFF. The CDR3 DNA reads as TGTGCCAGCAGGGACAGTGTCAGGGAAAAACTGTTTTTT.

This clone was seen a few times. The chain employs TRBV29-1 and TRBJ1-1; the match to TRBD1 covers 7 bases. CDR3 length equals 13 residues. V was clipped by 7 bases and J by 4 bases; unmatched bases: 9. CDR1 is SQVTM and CDR2 is ANQGSEA in the germline V gene. In DNA, the CDR3 is TGCAGCGGGGGGCTAGCAGGGGGCACTGAAGCTTTCTTT. As protein: CSGGLAGGTEAFF.

This clone was seen more than once but under ten times. The chain links TRBV5-6 to TRBJ2-2; 9 bases line up with TRBD2. V was pared by 3 bases and J by 5 bases, with 17 bases of the junction left unmatched. The CDR3 sequence is 19 residues long. CDR1 SGHDT and CDR2 YYEEEE come from the germline V gene. Here the CDR3 reads CASSSASWREGRRTGELFF. CDR3 DNA: TGTGCCAGCAGCTCCGCTTCTTGGCGGGAGGGCCGGAGAACCGGGGAGCTGTTTTTT.

This chain joins TRBV18 and TRBJ1-1, with D possibly matching TRBD1 (6 bases). The germline CDR1 and CDR2 sequences are KGHSH and LQKENI. V lost 6 bases, J lost 5 bases, and 13 bases lay in between. This CDR3 is built from 13 residues. In DNA, the CDR3 is TGTGCCAGCTCGCAGGGGAGGGAAACTGAAGCTTTCTTT. Protein product: CASSQGRETEAFF.

In this sample, this clone turned up a few times. The V call is TRBV6-5, the J call TRBJ2-2, with D possibly being TRBD2 (6 bases). The CDR3 consists of 14 residues. Per the germline V gene, CDR1 is MNHEY and CDR2 is SVGAGI. Trimming pared 7 bases from V and 0 bases from J, leaving 9 bases between. This CDR3 reads CASNGLPNTGELFF. CDR3 bases: TGTGCCAGCAACGGACTACCGAACACCGGGGAGCTGTTTTTT.

The chain joins TRBV7-9 to TRBJ2-1; 13 nucleotides line up with TRBD2. The CDR3 spans 15 residues. J gave up 4 bases and V 3 bases, and 0 bases lay outside the gene matches. The germline CDR1 and CDR2 sequences are SEHNR and FQNEAQ (reference sequence). The CDR3, as DNA: TGTGCCAGCAGCTTGACTAGCGGGAGGTACAATGAGCAGTTCTTC. The encoded protein is CASSLTSGRYNEQFF.

This rearrangement joins TRBV10-3 to TRBJ2-2; D remains unclear. V lost 2 bases, J lost 3 bases, and 4 bases lay in between. This CDR3 has 13 amino acids. The V gene's germline CDR1 is ENHRY and CDR2 SYGVKD. CDR3 in amino acids: CAISEADTGELFF. CDR3 DNA sequence: TGTGCCATCAGTGAGGCGGACACCGGGGAGCTGTTTTTT.

This clone was detected a few times. The chain recombines TRBV28 with TRBJ1-2, with a possible D match to TRBD1 (6 bases). Trimming stripped 3 bases from V and 8 bases from J, with 13 bases between. CDR1 is MDHEN and CDR2 is SYDVKM in the germline V gene. This CDR3 comprises 13 residues. In DNA form, the CDR3 reads TGTGCCAGCAGTTTTTCCAGGGGTCCCGGCTACACCTTC. Translation: CASSFSRGPGYTF.

This rearrangement joins TRBV25-1 to TRBJ2-1, with 8 nucleotides matching TRBD2. V shed 1 base and J 9 bases; nucleotides not matched to a gene: 5. The CDR3 runs to 14 residues. CDR1 is MGHDK, CDR2 SYGVNS, per germline. The CDR3 nucleotides read TGTGCCAGCAGTGAATCTCGCGGGAGGCCTGAGCAGTTCTTC. This gives the protein CASSESRGRPEQFF.

This clone has a handful of counts. This chain joins TRBV30 and TRBJ2-1, with 10 bases identical to TRBD2. With V trimmed by 4 bases and J by 6 bases, 9 bases remained unmatched. The CDR3 is made up of 15 amino acids. Germline V gives CDR1 GTSNPN, CDR2 SVGIG (reference sequence). CDR3 residues: CAWTPPVAGGNEQFF. In DNA form, the CDR3 reads TGTGCCTGGACCCCCCCGGTAGCGGGAGGCAATGAGCAGTTCTTC.

This clone was counted a few times. V and J are TRBV30 and TRBJ1-5, with 8 bases lining up with TRBD1. CDR1 GTSNPN and CDR2 SVGIG come from the germline V gene (reference sequence). The CDR3 is 13 residues long. V shed 5 bases and J 5 bases; nucleotides not matched to a gene: 5. The CDR3 DNA is TGTGCCTGGGGCGGACAGGGAGATCAGCCCCAGCATTTT. Translating gives CAWGGQGDQPQHF.

This clone has more than one count but fewer than ten. V usage is TRBV7-9 and J usage is TRBJ2-7; 11 nucleotides align to TRBD2. The germline V gene encodes CDR1 SEHNR and CDR2 FQNEAQ (reference sequence). V gave up 2 bases and J gave up 12 bases; unmatched junction bases: 6. This CDR3 comprises 13 residues. This CDR3 reads CASSLPGLAAPYF. DNA of the CDR3: TGTGCCAGCAGCTTACCGGGACTAGCGGCGCCGTACTTC.

Only a few counts were recorded for this clone. The gene calls are TRBV7-2 and TRBJ2-3, with D hard to call. The CDR3 length is 12 residues. V dropped 3 bases and J dropped 5 bases, with 6 bases sitting between them. CDR1 and CDR2 (germline): SGHTA, FQGNSA. CDR3 bases: TGTGCCAGCAGCTTTCGCGTAGATACGCAGTATTTT. This translates into CASSFRVDTQYF.

This clone was recorded a few times. V gene TRBV19 combines with J gene TRBJ2-1, with TRBD2 as a possible D gene (5 bases). From germline, CDR1 is LNHDA and CDR2 SQIVND (reference sequence). This CDR3 is built from 13 residues. Trimming took off 3 bases at V and 6 bases at J, with 9 bases between the two ends. The CDR3 sequence: CASSISDINEQFF. CDR3 DNA: TGTGCCAGTAGTATTAGCGACATCAATGAGCAGTTCTTC.

The J gene is TRBJ2-7, the V gene TRBV7-2, with 8 bases aligning to TRBD1. Unmatched junction bases numbered 4, after V lost 0 bases and J lost 9 bases. The germline gives CDR1 SGHTA, CDR2 FQGNSA. The CDR3 loop spans 13 amino acids. This chain's CDR3 is CASSLAGQAAQYF. In nucleotides, the CDR3 is TGTGCCAGCAGCTTAGCGGGACAGGCCGCGCAGTACTTC.

The CDR3 DNA is TGCGCCAGCAGCTTCGGCGGGAGGGAGGGTGAGCAGTACTTC. Amino acids: CASSFGGREGEQYF. The rearrangement joins TRBV5-1 to TRBJ2-7, with TRBD2 matching 9 bases. CDR1 and CDR2 (germline): SGHRS, YFSETQ. J gave up 7 bases and V 2 bases, and 7 bases lay outside the gene matches. The CDR3 loop spans 14 amino acids.

A few counts support this clone. The V gene is TRBV10-3, the J gene TRBJ1-1; D call uncertain. This CDR3 comprises 15 residues. Germline V lookup: CDR1 ENHRY, CDR2 SYGVKD. V was trimmed by 0 bases and J by 1 base, leaving 9 bases between them. CDR3 in amino acids: CAISESAGRNTEAFF. CDR3 DNA sequence: TGTGCCATCAGTGAGTCGGCAGGTAGGAACACTGAAGCTTTCTTT.

This clone was seen repeatedly, ten times or more. The J gene is TRBJ1-1, the V gene TRBV14; D not certain. Germline V gives CDR1 SGHDN, CDR2 FVKESK. Trimming took 1 base from V and 1 from J, leaving 10 bases between them. The CDR3 covers 15 residues. Here the CDR3 DNA reads TGTGCCAGCAGCCAAGGTGGCTGGAGGAACACTGAAGCTTTCTTT. This gives the protein CASSQGGWRNTEAFF.

This chain joins TRBV5-4 and TRBJ2-1; TRBD1 matches at 8 bases. Unmatched junction bases numbered 7, after V lost 0 bases and J lost 8 bases. Germline lookup yields CDR1 SGHNT and CDR2 YYREEE (reference sequence). This CDR3 has 15 residues. The CDR3 spells CASSLGTGSIYEQFF. The CDR3 DNA reads as TGTGCCAGCAGCTTGGGGACAGGGAGTATCTATGAGCAGTTCTTC.

This chain links TRBV5-1 with TRBJ2-2, with 7 bases identical to TRBD2. Germline V lookup: CDR1 SGHRS, CDR2 YFSETQ. V lost 2 bases, J lost 1 base, and 5 bases stayed unmatched. This CDR3 has 16 amino acids. The CDR3 DNA reads TGCGCCAGCAGCTTTAAAGGCGGGAGGAACACCGGGGAGCTGTTTTTT. This translates into CASSFKGGRNTGELFF.

This clone was found a few times. This chain connects TRBV29-1 to TRBJ2-3; D possibly corresponds to TRBD2 (7 bases). CDR1 and CDR2 (germline): SQVTM, ANQGSEA. V was trimmed by 4 bases and J by 6 bases, leaving 14 bases between them. The CDR3 is 13 residues long. DNA of the CDR3: TGCAGCGTTGGGGGAGCGGGACATGATACGCAGTATTTT. Translation: CSVGGAGHDTQYF.

The chain carries TRBV19 and TRBJ2-5; 10 bases match TRBD1. V shed 10 bases and J 5 bases; nucleotides not matched to a gene: 10. The CDR3 runs 14 residues. CDR1 is LNHDA, CDR2 SQIVND, per germline (reference sequence). CDR3 amino acids: CATSRQGARETQYF. In DNA, the CDR3 is TGTGCCACCTCTAGACAGGGGGCCAGGGAGACCCAGTACTTC.